The entry below describes one TCR beta chain. Many counts were recorded for this clonotype. This receptor's antigen is unknown. No much larger clonotype is one base removed from it; base qualities were not supplied. Healthy controls were blood bank volunteers in Maryland, USA. For unsorted PBMC libraries, 2 million PBMCs were used after storage in RNAlater at -80 degrees C until RNA extraction. Peripheral blood was subjected to Ficoll-Hypaque density gradient centrifugation to isolate PBMCs, which were then cryopreserved in liquid nitrogen. The sample belongs to a study of neurological immune-mediated disorders (dated by TCRdb to the late 2010s). At the level of the whole study: The study compared peripheral blood TCR-beta repertoires of HTLV-I-associated myelopathy (HAM/TSP) patients, multiple sclerosis patients and healthy controls using UMI-based sequencing. The approximately 100 TCR-beta libraries included longitudinal samples, technical triplicates and paired sorted CD4+ and CD8+ T-cell subsets alongside PBMC samples. Of the 68 subjects in the cohort, about 14 were HAM/TSP patients, 34 were multiple sclerosis patients, and around 20 were healthy controls. General findings and caveats noted by the study authors: The highest TCR clonal expansion was observed in HAM/TSP patients, whereas the lowest was observed in MS patients, even when compared with healthy controls. No identical CDR3 amino acid sequences were found to be shared among expanded clones across subjects, suggesting that TCR-beta repertoires were private in all groups.

The CDR3 covers 15 residues, taking in both the cysteine and the phenylalanine. Only CDR3 DNA is held: 45 bases, read in frame from base 1. V is pared back by 9 bases and J by 5 bases, with 19 bases lying between the germline termini. Per the germline V gene (reference sequence), MNHEY is the CDR1 and SMNVEV is the CDR2. cDNA synthesis used template-switch 5'RACE with a primer carrying a 10-nucleotide random unique molecular identifier tagging each TCR transcript. Over 180 million TCR-beta sequences, covering 15-18 subjects, were produced in each sequencing run. Total RNA was extracted with the RNeasy kit. TCR-beta VDJ regions were amplified with primers for the TCR constant region and the 5'RACE anchor, using the KAPA Real-time Library Amplification kit. A first PCR added sample indexes and Illumina adaptors, after which a second PCR increased the library yield. The roughly 650 bp TCR product was size-selected on a 2% E-gel SizeSelection system after Ampure bead purification. Before pooling, library quality was assessed on a Bioanalyzer, concentration was determined with Qubit, and library quantification was performed with the Kapa Library Quantification kit. An Illumina HiSeq 2500 sequenced the libraries paired-end 2 x 150 bp. To increase sequence diversity, roughly 24-30% phiX was spiked into each library pool. Per the source publication's procedure: Quality-filtered reads were processed with the UMI-based MiGEC pipeline, which removed over 75% of raw TCR sequences during error correction. IMGT germline references were used for aligning VDJ genes, and each clonotype was defined as a unique CDR3 amino acid sequence together with its V-J genes. Clonal expansion, Shannon diversity, and CDR3 relatedness (CalcPairwiseDistances, ClusterSamples) were evaluated with VDJtools, and phylogenetic trees were built with CLCbio workbench. Expanded clones were defined as having at least 8 unique UMIs, based on coefficient-of-variation modelling across technical triplicates. Starting from the raw public reads, TCRdb applied fastp trimming at Q25, assembled clones with MiXCR and retained in-frame beta chains. Every entry covers one CDR3 protein and lists the most common genes and DNA from its rows. TCRdb, not the original authors, processed these V and J calls. The sample table lists around 50,000 distinct CDR3 sequences, around 17% of them with a count of one. Clones ranked in the top ten supply about 4.2% of the sample.

The sequenced sample was PBMCs. Recombination connected TRBV27 to TRBJ1-4; TRBD1 is perhaps the D gene, given 5 matching bases. This TCR was sampled from a man aged 55 to 70 in good health. The CDR3 has the sequence CASRKGTPLNEKLFF. The DNA sequence is given as TGTGCCAGTAGAAAGGGGACTCCATTGAATGAAAAACTGTTTTTT.